Described below is a single T cell receptor beta chain sequence and its context. A read error is possible here, since a much larger clone lies one base away. Because it lacks the conserved phenylalanine or tryptophan at the end, this CDR3 is likely a read error. This specimen comes from a study of molecular identifiers for immune sequencing clone quantification. Study at large: RNA, taken in replicates from approximately 20,000 or 100,000 naive CD8 cells, was split five ways, with four sequenced.

As CD8+CD4-CCR7+CD45RA+ cells, naive CD8 T cells were sorted. TCRdb re-derived calls from the PCR reads in MiXCR, one entry per CDR3 protein. The sample records about 300,000 distinct CDR3 sequences, over 20% being singletons. The TCR comes from a human donor in good health. Some libraries in this study had Jurkat cell RNA spiked in. Sequenced: naive CD8+ T cells from blood, with Jurkat cell RNA spiked in. The subset here: FACS-sorted CD8+CD4-CCR7+CD45RA+ naive T cells.

CDR3: CASSQGQGYSPLHL. CDR3 nucleotide sequence: TGCGCCAGCAGCCAGGGACAGGGGTATTCACCCCTCCACTTG. J is TRBJ1-6 and V is TRBV4-3, with 10 bases that match TRBD1. The CDR3 totals 14 residues. Germline trimming cut 3 bases from V and 8 bases from J; bases unmatched to any gene: 1. Germline assignment: CDR1 LGHNA and CDR2 YSLEER.